This T cell receptor beta chain was recovered during a study of cytomegalovirus exposure and HLA in healthy donors. Both 60 Vbeta primers and 13 Jbeta primers went into the PCR. Some clones are missing from TCRdb's copy, which holds only in-frame ones; the method was immunoSEQ multiplex PCR. The data hold a few hundred thousand clones, with about four fifths observed a single time. Comments on this clone: What it binds is unknown.

Points from the study as a whole: In a later analysis, most CMV-associated TCR beta chains appeared HLA-restricted. A highly shared variant cluster was judged a likely technical artifact. HLA alleles showed associations with 16,951 TCR beta sequences in a later analysis, at a 0.05 false discovery rate. Some V segments (TRBV6-2 and TRBV6-3 among them) were excluded as indistinguishable.

V was clipped by 0 bases and J by 5 bases, with 11 bases between them. The CDR3 consists of 14 residues. The V gene's germline CDR1 is SGDLS and CDR2 YYNGEE. This chain links TRBV9 with TRBJ1-1, with D possibly being TRBD1 (6 bases). The specimen sequenced was PBMCs. The TCR sequence derives from a woman aged 40 to 50 in good health and CMV-seropositive. CDR3 nucleotide sequence: TGTGCCAGCAGCGTAGAAGGGGGTAATACTGAAGCTTTCTTT. Translating it yields CASSVEGGNTEAFF.